Shown below are 17 T cell receptor beta chains from a single sample sequenced in a study of blood T cell repertoires in COVID-19. Measured with immunoSEQ multiplex PCR; TCRdb has only the in-frame clones, and not every one. Among some 400,000 clones listed, more than 70% were seen once. The specimen was PBMCs or T cells enriched from blood (not recorded which). These receptors originate from a man aged 25 to 40 who had recovered from COVID-19.

The chain combines TRBV29-1 with TRBJ1-1; 10 bases are a match to TRBD1. Germline V gene sequence: CDR1 SQVTM, CDR2 ANQGSEA. This CDR3 is built from 15 residues. Losses at the gene ends were 7 bases for V and 7 bases for J; bases not matched to a gene: 15. CDR3 nucleotides: TGCAGCGGGCACGAACGACAGGGGGCTGTTTTTGAAGCTTTCTTT. It specifies CSGHERQGAVFEAFF.

The DNA for the CDR3 is TGTGCCAGCAGCCTCCGACAGGGATCCAACACTGAAGCTTTCTTT. Protein: CASSLRQGSNTEAFF. This sequence joins TRBV3-1 (or the pseudogene TRBV3-2) and TRBJ1-1; 7 nucleotides line up with TRBD1. V lost 4 bases, J lost 2 bases, and 7 bases stayed unmatched. In germline, CDR1 is LGHDT, CDR2 YNNKEL (reference sequence). The CDR3 extends over 15 amino acids.

V and J are TRBV5-1 and TRBJ1-3, with D perhaps matching TRBD1 (5 bases). This CDR3 is 14 amino acids long. The V gene lost 4 bases and the J gene lost 5 bases, with 13 bases spanning the gap. Germline CDR1 is SGHRS and CDR2 is YFSETQ. Here the CDR3 DNA reads TGCGCCAGCAGCCTTGGACAAGGAAGAAACACCATATATTTT. This gives the protein CASSLGQGRNTIYF.

This chain joins TRBV20-1 and TRBJ1-5, with a possible D match to TRBD1 (5 bases). Trimming removed 3 bases at V and 3 bases at J, with 12 bases between. Germline CDR1 and CDR2: DFQATT and SNEGSKA (reference sequence). The CDR3 covers 14 residues. CDR3 sequence reads: CSASTGGANQPQHF. The CDR3 DNA is TGCAGTGCTAGTACCGGAGGGGCCAATCAGCCCCAGCATTTT.

V gene TRBV29-1 combines with J gene TRBJ1-2; 10 bases are shared with TRBD1. This CDR3 contains 13 residues. Looked up from germline, CDR1 is SQVTM and CDR2 is ANQGSEA. The trim removed 6 bases at V and 5 bases at J, leaving 6 bases unmatched. The CDR3 DNA sequence: TGCAGCGTCCGCCCGGGACAGGGGTATGGCTACACCTTC. Translation gives CSVRPGQGYGYTF.

This chain joins TRBV7-9 and TRBJ1-5; 7 nucleotides agree with TRBD1. Germline-derived CDR1 and CDR2 are SEHNR and FQNEAQ (reference sequence). The J segment lost 3 bases and the V segment lost 5 bases, leaving 13 bases of the junction unmatched. This CDR3 has 17 amino acids. This chain's CDR3 is CASSRGGYGTDNQPQHF. The CDR3 nucleotides are TGTGCCAGCAGCAGGGGCGGCTACGGGACAGACAATCAGCCCCAGCATTTT.

The V call is TRBV11-2, the J call TRBJ2-7, with 8 nucleotides matching TRBD1. In germline, CDR1 is SGHAT, CDR2 FQNNGV. V trimming: 5 bases; J trimming: 6 bases; junction bases outside the gene matches: 12. CDR3 length: 15 residues. This CDR3 is CASSPRQGKLGEQYF. For the CDR3, the DNA is TGTGCCAGCAGCCCGCGACAGGGGAAGCTTGGCGAGCAGTACTTC.

The rearrangement uses TRBV28 and TRBJ2-7, with TRBD1 identical over 8 bases. This CDR3 is 13 amino acids long. Germline V CDR1 and CDR2: MDHEN, SYDVKM. The ends lost 6 bases at V and 6 bases at J; junction bases unmatched: 7. CDR3 in DNA: TGTGCCAGCAGCTGGACAGGGTACTCCGAGCAGTACTTC. Amino acids: CASSWTGYSEQYF. Based on the CDR3 plus reference TRBV28 and TRBJ2-7, the full variable domain is DVKVTQSSRYLVKRTGEKVFLECVQDMDHENMFWYRQDPGLGLRLIYFSYDVKMKEKGDIPEGYSVSREKKERFSLILESASTNQTSMYLCASSWTGYSEQYFGPGTRLTVT.

The chain links TRBV18 to TRBJ1-5; 9 bases line up with TRBD1. V was clipped by 3 bases and J by 9 bases; unmatched bases: 6. The CDR3 is 14 amino acids. CDR1 KGHSH and CDR2 LQKENI come from the germline V gene. CDR3 residues: CASSPGQGGWPQHF. The DNA for the CDR3 is TGTGCCAGCTCACCGGGACAGGGAGGGTGGCCCCAGCATTTT. Supplemented by reference TRBV18 and TRBJ1-5, the full variable domain reads NAGVMQNPRHLVRRRGQEARLRCSPMKGHSHVYWYRQLPEEGLKFMVYLQKENIIDESGMPKERFSAEFPKEGPSILRIQQVVRGDSAAYFCASSPGQGGWPQHFGDGTRLSIL.

This chain connects TRBV5-4 to TRBJ1-2, with D uncertain. V dropped 2 bases and J dropped 8 bases, with 10 bases sitting between them. CDR1 is SGHNT and CDR2 is YYREEE in the germline V gene (reference sequence). This CDR3 spans 12 amino acids. CDR3 sequence reads: CASSLDERGYTF. CDR3 DNA: TGTGCCAGCAGCTTAGATGAGAGGGGCTACACCTTC.

The chain has TRBV12-3 or TRBV12-4 and TRBJ1-1; D might be TRBD1 (5 bases). The CDR3 length is 12 residues. With 8 bases removed from V and 0 bases from J, the gap between germline ends came to 7 bases. DNA for the CDR3: TGTGCCAGCCGACAGATGAACACTGAAGCTTTCTTT. Protein: CASRQMNTEAFF.

This chain uses TRBV19 with TRBJ1-1; TRBD1 matches 7 bases. The V and J ends lost 4 bases and 1 base, in that order; junction bases with no gene match: 6. The CDR3 runs to 15 residues. CDR1 and CDR2 from the germline V gene are LNHDA and SQIVND (reference sequence). The CDR3 coding sequence is TGTGCCAGTAGTACACGCGACAGGGAGAACACTGAAGCTTTCTTT. Translated, it gives CASSTRDRENTEAFF.

V and J are TRBV7-9 and TRBJ2-3; D is possibly TRBD1 (6 bases). The CDR3 has 18 residues. Deletions cut 3 bases from V and 0 bases from J, with 19 bases between. CDR1 is SEHNR and CDR2 is FQNEAQ in the germline V gene (reference sequence). The CDR3 coding sequence is TGTGCCAGCAGCTTGCCGGGACAAATCCTCCTTAGCACAGATACGCAGTATTTT. It is translated as CASSLPGQILLSTDTQYF.

V gene TRBV27 combines with J gene TRBJ1-2; weak D call: TRBD1 (5 bases). In germline, CDR1 is MNHEY, CDR2 SMNVEV (reference sequence). Trimming left V 8 bases short and J 7 bases short, with 14 bases between. This CDR3 is 12 amino acids long. CDR3 DNA: TGTGCCAGCTTTTCGGCAGGGTTTGGCTACACCTTC. This encodes CASFSAGFGYTF.

The genes are TRBV2 and TRBJ1-2; no firm D call. From germline, CDR1 is SNHLY and CDR2 FYNNEI. The CDR3 totals 11 residues. Trimming removed 6 bases at V and 7 bases at J, with 9 bases between. The CDR3 DNA reads as TGTGCCAGCAGGCTACCAGGTGGCTACACCTTC. This gives the protein CASRLPGGYTF.

This chain connects TRBV7-9 to TRBJ1-3; no reliable D call. V lost 4 bases, J lost 0 bases, and 10 bases lay in between. CDR3 length: 15 amino acids. CDR1 and CDR2 (germline): SEHNR, FQNEAQ (reference sequence). DNA of the CDR3: TGTGCCAGCAGCTCAAACGGAGGCTCTGGAAACACCATATATTTT. Encoded protein: CASSSNGGSGNTIYF. Variable domain in full (rest from reference TRBV7-9 and TRBJ1-3): DTGVSQNPRHKITKRGQNVTFRCDPISEHNRLYWYRQTLGQGPEFLTYFQNEAQLEKSRLLSDRFSAERPKGSFSTLEIQRTEQGDSAMYLCASSSNGGSGNTIYFGEGSWLTVV.

V and J are TRBV3-1 (or the pseudogene TRBV3-2) and TRBJ1-5; the D gene is possibly TRBD1 (5 bases). The CDR3 runs to 13 residues. From germline, CDR1 is LGHDT and CDR2 YNNKEL (reference sequence). Trimming took 3 bases from V and 7 from J, leaving 10 bases between them. The CDR3 loop is CASSHREKQPQHF. Here the CDR3 DNA reads TGTGCCAGCAGCCACAGGGAAAAGCAGCCCCAGCATTTT.